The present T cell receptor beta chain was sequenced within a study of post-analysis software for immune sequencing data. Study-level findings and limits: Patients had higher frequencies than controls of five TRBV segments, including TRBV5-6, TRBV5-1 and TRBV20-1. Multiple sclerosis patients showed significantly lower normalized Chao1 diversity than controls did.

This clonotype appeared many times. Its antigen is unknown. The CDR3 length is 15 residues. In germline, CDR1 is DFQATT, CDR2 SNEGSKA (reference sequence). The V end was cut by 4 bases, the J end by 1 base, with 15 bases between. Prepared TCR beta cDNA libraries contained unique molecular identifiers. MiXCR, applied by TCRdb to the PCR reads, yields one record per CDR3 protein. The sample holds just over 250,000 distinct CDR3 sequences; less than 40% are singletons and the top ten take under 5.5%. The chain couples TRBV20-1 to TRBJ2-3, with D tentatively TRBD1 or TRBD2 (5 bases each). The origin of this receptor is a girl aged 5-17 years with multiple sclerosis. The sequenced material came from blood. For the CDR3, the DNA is TGCAGTGCTAAGCCCGGGACCGCCCGCACAGATACGCAGTATTTT. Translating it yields CSAKPGTARTDTQYF.